One sample yielded the 13 T cell receptor beta chains listed below, sequenced in a study of identifying expanded T cells in peripheral blood. The repertoire was sequenced with immunoSEQ multiplex PCR; TCRdb's copy has only in-frame clones and lacks some. This table has roughly 90,000 clones, 70% to 90% appearing once. The sequencing input was blood. These receptors were collected from a person aged 18 to 75 in good health.

This chain joins TRBV7-9 and TRBJ1-1; TRBD1 aligns across 8 bases. The CDR3 spans 15 residues. After removal of 5 bases from V and 0 bases from J, the junction contained 5 bases not matched to a gene. Germline-derived CDR1 and CDR2 are SEHNR and FQNEAQ (reference sequence). CDR3 sequence: CASSPGQALNTEAFF. CDR3 coding DNA: TGTGCCAGCAGCCCGGGACAGGCTCTGAACACTGAAGCTTTCTTT. Based on the CDR3 plus reference TRBV7-9 and TRBJ1-1, the full variable domain is DTGVSQNPRHKITKRGQNVTFRCDPISEHNRLYWYRQTLGQGPEFLTYFQNEAQLEKSRLLSDRFSAERPKGSFSTLEIQRTEQGDSAMYLCASSPGQALNTEAFFGQGTRLTVV.

The chain employs TRBV5-4 and TRBJ2-3; D tentatively fits TRBD1 or TRBD2 (5 bases each). Germline-derived CDR1 and CDR2 are SGHNT and YYREEE (reference sequence). V gave up 0 bases and J gave up 3 bases, with 17 bases separating them. The CDR3 consists of 17 residues. CDR3 sequence reads: CASSLGLTRGGTDTQYF. The DNA of the CDR3 is TGTGCCAGCAGCTTGGGTCTGACACGTGGGGGAACAGATACGCAGTATTTT.

This chain uses TRBV5-4 with TRBJ2-1, with TRBD1 identical over 12 bases. J was trimmed by 5 bases and V by 0 bases; bases with no gene match: 3. CDR1 SGHNT and CDR2 YYREEE come from the germline V gene (reference sequence). There are 16 residues in the CDR3. The CDR3 coding sequence is TGTGCCAGCAGCTTGGGGGGACAGGGGGCACACAATGAGCAGTTCTTC. Its translation is CASSLGGQGAHNEQFF.

The chain is built from TRBV9 and TRBJ1-5; D is unclear. Germline V lookup: CDR1 SGDLS, CDR2 YYNGEE. The CDR3 loop spans 14 amino acids. V was shortened by 3 bases and J by 9 bases, with 16 bases between the two germline ends. The CDR3 sequence is CASSAYTSTGPQHF. In DNA form, the CDR3 reads TGTGCCAGCAGCGCGTACACGTCGACCGGGCCCCAGCATTTT.

The genes are TRBV27 and TRBJ2-2; D is ambiguous. Trimming took 2 bases from V and 8 from J, leaving 12 bases between them. CDR1 is MNHEY, CDR2 SMNVEV, per germline (reference sequence). This CDR3 comprises 14 residues. In nucleotides, the CDR3 is TGTGCCAGCAGTTTAGGGTCCAGTGCGGGGGAGCTGTTTTTT. Protein product: CASSLGSSAGELFF.

This chain joins TRBV10-3 and TRBJ1-2, with TRBD1 as a possible D gene (6 bases). The CDR3 spans 14 residues. The germline V and J ends were trimmed by 6 bases and 4 bases, with 15 bases remaining between them. Germline-derived CDR1 and CDR2 are ENHRY and SYGVKD. This chain's CDR3 is CAIRAGAGGYGYTF. The CDR3 region has the DNA TGTGCCATCAGAGCAGGGGCCGGTGGCTATGGCTACACCTTC.

The V and J genes are TRBV7-2 and TRBJ1-5; the D is unclear. This CDR3 is built from 18 residues. Trimming stripped 1 base from V and 0 bases from J, with 16 bases between. CDR1 and CDR2 (germline): SGHTA, FQGNSA. The CDR3 DNA reads as TGTGCCAGCAGCTTAGGTAGGGAGGCAGCGTATAGCAATCAGCCCCAGCATTTT. Translation: CASSLGREAAYSNQPQHF. Supplemented by reference TRBV7-2 and TRBJ1-5, the full variable domain reads GAGVSQSPSNKVTEKGKDVELRCDPISGHTALYWYRQSLGQGLEFLIYFQGNSAPDKSGLPSDRFSAERTGGSVSTLTIQRTQQEDSAVYLCASSLGREAAYSNQPQHFGDGTRLSIL.

In this sample, this clone turned up once. The chain employs TRBV28 and TRBJ1-5; 7 bases are shared with TRBD1. The germline CDR1 and CDR2 sequences are MDHEN and SYDVKM. The CDR3 spans 15 residues. Trimming cost V 6 bases and J 4 bases; bases outside gene matches: 9. This CDR3 reads CASRGSGTANQPQHF. The CDR3, as DNA: TGTGCCAGCAGAGGATCCGGGACAGCAAATCAGCCCCAGCATTTT.

The gene calls are TRBV4-1 and TRBJ1-1; TRBD1 might be the D (5 bases). V lost 3 bases to trimming and J lost 1 base, with 6 bases between them. The germline gives CDR1 MGHRA, CDR2 YSYEKL. The CDR3 has 13 residues. In DNA, the CDR3 is TGCGCCAGCAGCCAGGGACGGAACACTGAAGCTTTCTTT. Its protein is CASSQGRNTEAFF.

V gene TRBV2 combines with J gene TRBJ2-7; 8 nucleotides align to TRBD1. V shed 5 bases and J 2 bases; nucleotides not matched to a gene: 5. CDR3 size: 14 residues. In germline, CDR1 is SNHLY, CDR2 FYNNEI. The chain's CDR3 is CASSYTGGTYEQYF. CDR3 in DNA: TGTGCCAGCAGTTACACAGGGGGTACCTACGAGCAGTACTTC. Variable domain in full (rest from reference TRBV2 and TRBJ2-7): EPEVTQTPSHQVTQMGQEVILRCVPISNHLYFYWYRQILGQKVEFLVSFYNNEISEKSEIFDDQFSVERPDGSNFTLKIRSTKLEDSAMYFCASSYTGGTYEQYFGPGTRLTVT.

The genes are TRBV19 and TRBJ2-1; 8 positions agree with TRBD1. Germline V lookup: CDR1 LNHDA, CDR2 SQIVND (reference sequence). V shed 8 bases and J 4 bases; nucleotides not matched to a gene: 1. The CDR3 length is 12 residues. The CDR3 DNA reads TGTGCCAGTCGGACAGGGTACAATGAGCAGTTCTTC. Its translation: CASRTGYNEQFF. The full variable domain, in which reference TRBV19 and TRBJ2-1 provide the parts outside the CDR3, is DGGITQSPKYLFRKEGQNVTLSCEQNLNHDAMYWYRQDPGQGLRLIYYSQIVNDFQKGDIAEGYSVSREKKESFPLTVTSAQKNPTAFYLCASRTGYNEQFFGPGTRLTVL.

The rearrangement joins TRBV7-9 to TRBJ2-1, with D possibly matching TRBD2 (6 bases). CDR3 length equals 11 residues. V lost 11 bases and J 7 bases, leaving 12 bases between the germline ends. The germline V gene has CDR1 SEHNR and CDR2 FQNEAQ (reference sequence). The CDR3 DNA follows: TGTGCCGCACGGAGGGGTAATGAGCAGTTCTTC. This sequence encodes CAARRGNEQFF.

J is TRBJ1-2 and V is TRBV5-1; unclear D gene. Trimming removed 1 base at V and 2 bases at J, with 6 bases between. This CDR3 has 13 residues. In germline, CDR1 is SGHRS, CDR2 YFSETQ. The CDR3 spells CASSLLANYGYTF. The DNA of the CDR3 is TGCGCCAGCAGCTTGCTAGCGAACTATGGCTACACCTTC.